This entry lists 28 T cell receptor beta chains sequenced from one sample in a study of shared clonotypes between healthy human individuals. Using immunoSEQ multiplex PCR, the repertoire was profiled, and TCRdb retains in-frame clones only, with some absent. The data hold more than 400,000 clones, with about 85% observed a single time. The sequenced sample consisted of PBMCs. These receptors were obtained from a woman aged 40 to 49 in good health. Some clones in this sample may be carry-over from other donors' samples.

This chain links TRBV11-3 with TRBJ2-5; 8 bases agree with TRBD2. CDR3 size: 15 residues. Trimming cost V 3 bases and J 4 bases; bases outside gene matches: 7. The V gene's germline CDR1 is SGHNT and CDR2 YENEEA. The CDR3 sequence is CASSLGGLAGETQYF. The CDR3 coding sequence is TGTGCCAGCAGCTTGGGGGGCCTAGCGGGAGAGACCCAGTACTTC.

In its sample, this clone was seen many times. The chain couples TRBV19 to TRBJ1-5; 7 positions match TRBD1. V was clipped by 5 bases and J by 0 bases; unmatched bases: 16. Germline values: CDR1 LNHDA, CDR2 SQIVND (reference sequence). The CDR3 consists of 19 residues. The CDR3, as DNA: TGTGCCAGTAGTCCCGGGACAGCGAGGGCCGATTATAGCAATCAGCCCCAGCATTTT. Its translation is CASSPGTARADYSNQPQHF.

This clone was counted only a few times. This chain connects TRBV5-1 to TRBJ1-1, with D tentatively TRBD1 (6 bases). The V and J ends lost 1 base and 1 base respectively, with 11 bases between them. Germline lookup yields CDR1 SGHRS and CDR2 YFSETQ. This CDR3 comprises 15 residues. CDR3 sequence (DNA): TGCGCCAGCAGCTTGTGGGGGGGCGAGAACACTGAAGCTTTCTTT. Its protein is CASSLWGGENTEAFF.

The genes are TRBV27 and TRBJ1-2; D not certain. CDR3 length equals 11 residues. Germline-derived CDR1 and CDR2 are MNHEY and SMNVEV (reference sequence). V lost 4 bases and J 5 bases, leaving 5 bases between the germline ends. The CDR3 is CASSSGYGYTF. In DNA, the CDR3 is TGTGCCAGCAGTTCCGGTTATGGCTACACCTTC.

About this clone itself: One end of the junction varies from germline; a read error may be responsible. The chain couples TRBV2 to TRBJ2-3; the match to TRBD2 covers 9 bases. In germline, CDR1 is SNHLY, CDR2 FYNNEI. CDR3 length: 11 residues. CDR3 sequence: CASREAGGPLF. The CDR3 region has the DNA TGTGCCAGCAGGGAGGCGGGGGGGCCCCTTTTT.

This clone was counted a single time. A much larger clone sits a single nucleotide away, making a read error possible. The chain combines TRBV23-1 with TRBJ1-2; weak D call: TRBD1 (5 bases). TRBV23-1 is an ORF for which the function is uncertain. The CDR3 runs to 12 residues. V was trimmed by 1 base and J by 11 bases, leaving 11 bases between them. CDR3 residues: CASSQWGSWYTF. As DNA, the CDR3 is TGCGCCAGCAGTCAATGGGGCAGTTGGTACACCTTC.

As regards this clone: A far more abundant clone sits one base away, making this likely a read error. Other nucleotide sequences from this sample produce the same CDR3. CDR3 sequence: CASSLQSGNNYGYTF. The DNA of the CDR3 is TGTGCCAGCAGCTTACAGTCGGGGAATAACTATGGCTACACCTTT. The gene calls are TRBV6-1 and TRBJ1-2; D is unresolved. This CDR3 spans 15 amino acids. Germline CDR1 is MNHNS and CDR2 is SASEGT.

This chain links TRBV6-1 with TRBJ2-7; D may be TRBD1 (5 bases). The CDR3 extends over 15 amino acids. The germline V gene encodes CDR1 MNHNS and CDR2 SASEGT. The V and J ends lost 3 bases and 2 bases respectively, with 14 bases between them. The CDR3 DNA follows: TGTGCCAGCAGTGATGGATACAGGCTGACCTACGAGCAGTACTTC. As protein: CASSDGYRLTYEQYF.

V and J are TRBV28 and TRBJ2-4, with D possibly being TRBD2 (5 bases). The V and J ends lost 5 bases and 0 bases respectively, with 23 bases between them. Germline CDR1 is MDHEN and CDR2 is SYDVKM. The CDR3 extends over 19 amino acids. CDR3 region: CASSTRRAGAALAKNIQYF. The CDR3, as DNA: TGTGCCAGCAGTACCCGCCGAGCTGGAGCGGCGCTAGCCAAAAACATTCAGTACTTC.

About this clone itself: This sequence is one base from a far larger clone and is likely a read error. The chain is built from TRBV6-6 and TRBJ2-7; TRBD1 is a possible D gene (6 bases). The germline V gene has CDR1 MNHNY and CDR2 SVGAGI (reference sequence). The CDR3 contains 15 residues. Trimming took 4 bases from V and 3 from J, leaving 16 bases between them. CDR3 nucleotide sequence: TGTGCCAGCAGTTCAACCGAGACAGGAATCTACGAGCAGTACTTC. Protein product: CASSSTETGIYEQYF.

This chain connects TRBV10-3 to TRBJ2-7, with TRBD1 matching 11 bases. This CDR3 region has 17 residues. V shed 0 bases and J 3 bases; nucleotides not matched to a gene: 7. CDR1 is ENHRY and CDR2 is SYGVKD in the germline V gene. CDR3 in amino acids: CAISESRWDRGDYEQYF. The CDR3 nucleotides read TGTGCCATCAGTGAGTCGAGGTGGGACAGGGGGGACTACGAGCAGTACTTC.

This clone turned up a few times. The chain employs TRBV4-1 and TRBJ1-1; D not resolved. Deletions cut 8 bases from V and 6 bases from J, with 19 bases between. The CDR3 has 14 residues. Germline V CDR1 and CDR2: MGHRA, YSYEKL. CDR3 nucleotide sequence: TGCGCCAGCTCTCTCCCCAGAATTGGGGCTGAAGCTTTCTTT. Translated: CASSLPRIGAEAFF.

The chain is built from TRBV29-1 and TRBJ2-5; 8 bases match TRBD1. Germline lookup yields CDR1 SQVTM and CDR2 ANQGSEA. The ends lost 7 bases at V and 4 bases at J; junction bases unmatched: 11. The CDR3 contains 14 residues. DNA for the CDR3: TGCAGCGCTCTCGACTGGACAGGGCCAGAGACCCAGTACTTC. Amino acids: CSALDWTGPETQYF. Using reference TRBV29-1 and TRBJ2-5 for the parts outside the CDR3, the full variable domain is SAVISQKPSRDICQRGTSLTIQCQVDSQVTMMFWYRQQPGQSLTLIATANQGSEATYESGFVIDKFPISRPNLTFSTLTVSNMSPEDSSIYLCSALDWTGPETQYFGPGTRLLVL.

Details on this clone: With only one base between it and a far larger clone, this is likely a read error. The conserved phenylalanine or tryptophan is not found at the CDR3 terminus, so this likely reflects a read error. This sequence joins TRBV28 and TRBJ1-2, with 8 nucleotides matching TRBD1. V trimming: 9 bases; J trimming: 4 bases; junction bases outside the gene matches: 4. Germline-derived CDR1 and CDR2 are MDHEN and SYDVKM. The CDR3 totals 12 residues. The chain's CDR3 is CASQGAVYGYTI. The CDR3 DNA reads TGTGCCAGTCAGGGGGCGGTCTATGGCTACACCATC.

The chain uses TRBV23-1 and TRBJ2-7; the D is unclear. Being an ORF, TRBV23-1 has a function that is uncertain. The CDR3 extends over 12 amino acids. Trimming took off 4 bases at V and 5 bases at J, with 9 bases between the two ends. CDR3 protein: CASSRHPHEQYF. CDR3 nucleotide sequence: TGCGCCAGCAGTCGCCATCCACACGAGCAGTACTTC.

The V and J genes are TRBV28 and TRBJ1-5, with 9 bases matching TRBD1. Trimming at V came to 6 bases and at J to 6 bases, leaving 6 bases not matched to a gene. Germline lookup yields CDR1 MDHEN and CDR2 SYDVKM. There are 14 residues in the CDR3. CDR3 sequence: CASSGTGRTQPQHF. The DNA of the CDR3 is TGTGCCAGCAGCGGGACAGGGCGAACTCAGCCCCAGCATTTT.

The V call is TRBV4-1, the J call TRBJ2-2; 8 nucleotides align to TRBD2. This CDR3 has 17 residues. Trimming at V came to 0 bases and at J to 5 bases, leaving 8 bases not matched to a gene. Germline V gene sequence: CDR1 MGHRA, CDR2 YSYEKL. Here the CDR3 reads CASSQDAAGDKTGELFF. Here the CDR3 DNA reads TGCGCCAGCAGCCAAGATGCAGCGGGAGACAAAACCGGGGAGCTGTTTTTT.

Comment on this clone: A far larger clone is only one base removed, so a read error is likely. The J gene is TRBJ1-5, the V gene TRBV10-3; the D gene is possibly TRBD1 (5 bases). CDR3 length: 16 amino acids. Looked up from germline, CDR1 is ENHRY and CDR2 is SYGVKD. The CDR3 coding sequence is TGTTCCATCAGTGAGTCAGGGCACCAGGGTGACGGTCCCCAGCATTTT. Amino acids: CSISESGHQGDGPQHF.

Of note for this clone: This sample also contains other DNA sequences that code for the same CDR3. The rearrangement uses TRBV19 and TRBJ2-5, with D possibly matching TRBD1 (6 bases). This CDR3 is 13 amino acids long. Germline values: CDR1 LNHDA, CDR2 SQIVND (reference sequence). V was trimmed by 4 bases and J by 2 bases, leaving 8 bases between them. CDR3 residues: CASSRGQQETQYF. In nucleotides, the CDR3 is TGTGCCAGTAGTAGGGGGCAGCAAGAGACCCAGTACTTC.

A few counts support this clone. This chain joins TRBV4-3 and TRBJ1-2; D is unresolved. The CDR3 sequence is 14 residues long. Trimming took 4 bases from V and 4 from J, leaving 13 bases between them. The germline V gene has CDR1 LGHNA and CDR2 YSLEER. The CDR3 is CASSLGPGSYGYTF. CDR3 nucleotides: TGCGCCAGCAGCCTAGGGCCCGGGAGCTATGGCTACACCTTC.

This chain links TRBV30 with TRBJ2-2, with D perhaps matching TRBD2 (6 bases). V lost 0 bases and J lost 4, with 15 bases in between. The germline V gene has CDR1 GTSNPN and CDR2 SVGIG (reference sequence). This CDR3 has 16 amino acids. CDR3 in amino acids: CAWSVVRTTSTGELFF. The CDR3, as DNA: TGTGCCTGGAGTGTAGTAAGGACTACGAGCACCGGGGAGCTGTTTTTT.

The sample holds one count of this clone. The CDR3 DNA reads TGTGCCAGCAGGCAGGGGACCAAAAACATTCAGTACTTC. It encodes CASRQGTKNIQYF. The chain joins TRBV2 to TRBJ2-4; a possible D gene is TRBD1 (6 bases). The germline V gene has CDR1 SNHLY and CDR2 FYNNEI. V lost 6 bases and J 2 bases, leaving 8 bases between the germline ends. The CDR3 spans 13 residues.

This clone was counted a few times. The rearrangement links TRBV29-1 to TRBJ2-3; 12 bases match TRBD2. The CDR3 runs 15 residues. After removal of 4 bases from V and 5 bases from J, the junction contained 7 bases not matched to a gene. The germline V gene has CDR1 SQVTM and CDR2 ANQGSEA. The CDR3 DNA reads as TGCAGCGTTGCCATTACACTAGCGGGAGGAGATACGCAGTATTTT. It translates to CSVAITLAGGDTQYF.

Only one count was recorded for this clone. The chain uses TRBV29-1 and TRBJ2-2, with D perhaps TRBD2 (5 bases). Germline values: CDR1 SQVTM, CDR2 ANQGSEA. This CDR3 is built from 11 residues. The CDR3 loop reads CSFERTGELFF. The CDR3 nucleotides are TGCAGTTTTGAGCGGACCGGGGAGCTGTTTTTT.

DNA for the CDR3: TGCGCCAGCAGCCAAGATTTGAATAGGGCCCACTATGGCTACACCTTC. Protein: CASSQDLNRAHYGYTF. The chain couples TRBV4-1 to TRBJ1-2; D unclear. CDR1 and CDR2 (germline): MGHRA, YSYEKL. Trimming shortened V by 0 bases and J by 3 bases, and 14 bases separated the two germline ends. The CDR3 loop spans 16 amino acids.

The chain recombines TRBV6-1 with TRBJ2-7; the D gene is possibly TRBD1 (5 bases). This CDR3 is 13 amino acids long. Germline V gene sequence: CDR1 MNHNS, CDR2 SASEGT. V lost 5 bases and J 3 bases, leaving 11 bases between the germline ends. The CDR3, as DNA: TGTGCCAGCAGTAATGGGGCAGACTACGAGCAGTACTTC. Residues: CASSNGADYEQYF.

The chain uses TRBV7-9 and TRBJ2-1; D might be TRBD1 (7 bases). The V end was cut by 5 bases, the J end by 4 bases, with 27 bases between. The CDR3 runs 19 residues. Germline V CDR1 and CDR2: SEHNR, FQNEAQ (reference sequence). CDR3 DNA: TGTGCCAGCAGCCTCGCGAGTACAGGGGCGGGAATCCGGTACAATGAGCAGTTCTTC. Translation: CASSLASTGAGIRYNEQFF.

This clone has a single count. A much larger clone differs from this one at a single base, so this may be a read error. The sample carries other DNA sequences with the same CDR3. The chain links TRBV10-3 to TRBJ2-2; 13 bases line up with TRBD2. The CDR3 has 19 amino acids. Per the germline V gene, CDR1 is ENHRY and CDR2 is SYGVKD. CDR3 in amino acids: CPPSGYTSGRDEPTGELFF. The DNA of the CDR3 is TGTCCGCCATCAGGTTACACTAGCGGGAGGGATGAACCTACCGGGGAGCTGTTTTTC.